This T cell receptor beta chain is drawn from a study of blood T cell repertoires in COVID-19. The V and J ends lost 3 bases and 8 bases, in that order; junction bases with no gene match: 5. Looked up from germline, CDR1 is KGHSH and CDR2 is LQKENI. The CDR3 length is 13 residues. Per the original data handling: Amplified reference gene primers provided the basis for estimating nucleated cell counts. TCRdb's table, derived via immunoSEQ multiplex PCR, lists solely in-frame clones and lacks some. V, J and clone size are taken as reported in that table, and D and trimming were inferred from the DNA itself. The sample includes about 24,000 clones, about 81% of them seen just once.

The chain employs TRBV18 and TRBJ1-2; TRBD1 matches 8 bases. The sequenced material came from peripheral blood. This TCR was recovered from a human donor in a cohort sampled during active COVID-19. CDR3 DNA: TGTGCCAGCTCACCTATGGGACAGGAGGGCTACACCTTC. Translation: CASSPMGQEGYTF. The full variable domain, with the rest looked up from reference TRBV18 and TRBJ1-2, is NAGVMQNPRHLVRRRGQEARLRCSPMKGHSHVYWYRQLPEEGLKFMVYLQKENIIDESGMPKERFSAEFPKEGPSILRIQQVVRGDSAAYFCASSPMGQEGYTFGSGTRLTVV.